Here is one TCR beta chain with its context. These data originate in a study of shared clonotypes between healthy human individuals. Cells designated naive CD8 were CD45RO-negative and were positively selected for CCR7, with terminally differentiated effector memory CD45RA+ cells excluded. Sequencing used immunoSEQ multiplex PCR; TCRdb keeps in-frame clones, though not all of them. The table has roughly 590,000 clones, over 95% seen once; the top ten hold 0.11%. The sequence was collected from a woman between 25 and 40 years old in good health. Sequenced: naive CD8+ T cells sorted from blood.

Here the CDR3 DNA reads TGTGCCAGTACCTTCGGAGGGCTCATAACTAGAGTACACTCCTACGAGCAGTACTTC. Protein product: CASTFGGLITRVHSYEQYF. The chain couples TRBV19 to TRBJ2-7, with a possible D match to TRBD2 (6 bases). The ends were cut back, 7 bases at V and 0 bases at J, with 28 bases in the middle. Germline V gives CDR1 LNHDA, CDR2 SQIVND (reference sequence). This CDR3 has 19 amino acids.